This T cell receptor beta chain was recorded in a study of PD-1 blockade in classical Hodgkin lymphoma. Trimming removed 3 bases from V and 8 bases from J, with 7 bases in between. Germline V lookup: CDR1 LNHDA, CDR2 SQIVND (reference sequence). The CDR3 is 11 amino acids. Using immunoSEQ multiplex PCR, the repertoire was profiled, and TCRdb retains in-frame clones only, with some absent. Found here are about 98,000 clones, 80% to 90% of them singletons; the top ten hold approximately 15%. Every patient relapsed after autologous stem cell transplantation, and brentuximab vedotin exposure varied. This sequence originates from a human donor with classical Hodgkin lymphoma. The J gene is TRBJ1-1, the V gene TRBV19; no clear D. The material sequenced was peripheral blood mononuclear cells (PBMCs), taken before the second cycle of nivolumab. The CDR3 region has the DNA TGTGCCAGTAGTATTAGAGGGGAAGCTTTCTTT. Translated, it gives CASSIRGEAFF.